This entry concerns a single T cell receptor (beta chain). The antigen is unknown. The data belong to a study of cytomegalovirus exposure and HLA in healthy donors. Study-wide context: For the approximately 430 genotyped donors, approximately 83% fell within the Caucasian-associated ancestry cluster. Study outcomes and limitations: As a later analysis revealed, most CMV-associated TCR beta chains appeared HLA-restricted. Reportedly, fewer N-insertions than the roughly 700-donor mean appeared in an Asian-associated ancestry cluster in a later analysis.

This CDR3 contains 16 residues. The germline gives CDR1 SGHDT, CDR2 YYEEEE. The V and J ends lost 0 bases and 1 base respectively, with 11 bases between them. PCR was performed using 60 Vbeta and 13 Jbeta primers. The data were produced by immunoSEQ multiplex PCR, yet TCRdb's version contains in-frame clones alone and is incomplete. Its table lists some 120,000 clones. The chain carries TRBV5-6 and TRBJ1-3; D is possibly TRBD1 (6 bases). Material for sequencing was PBMCs. The TCR originated in a man aged 25 to 40 in good health and CMV-seronegative. Here the CDR3 DNA reads TGTGCCAGCAGCTTGGCGGGGGGGCGTTCTGGAAACACCATATATTTT. Translated: CASSLAGGRSGNTIYF.